This T cell receptor (beta chain) is drawn from a study of blood T cell repertoires in COVID-19. Overall study context: PBMCs, B-cell-depleted T cells, or T cells provided the cDNA or gDNA that made up the material.

TCRdb keeps only in-frame clones here, not all; method: immunoSEQ multiplex PCR. This sample has fewer than 350,000 clones; around 90% occur once, and the top ten carry around 8.9%. Trimming removed 4 bases from V and 6 bases from J; junction bases left unmatched: 2. The CDR3 covers 13 residues. Germline V CDR1 and CDR2: MNHEY, SVGEGT. The chain carries TRBV6-2 or TRBV6-3 and TRBJ2-7; 11 nucleotides agree with TRBD1. Sequences were obtained from peripheral blood. This TCR was sampled from a man aged 30 to 45 with COVID-19, enrolled during active disease. This chain's CDR3 is CASSSGQGVEQYF. The CDR3 region has the DNA TGTGCCAGCAGTTCGGGACAGGGGGTCGAGCAGTACTTC.